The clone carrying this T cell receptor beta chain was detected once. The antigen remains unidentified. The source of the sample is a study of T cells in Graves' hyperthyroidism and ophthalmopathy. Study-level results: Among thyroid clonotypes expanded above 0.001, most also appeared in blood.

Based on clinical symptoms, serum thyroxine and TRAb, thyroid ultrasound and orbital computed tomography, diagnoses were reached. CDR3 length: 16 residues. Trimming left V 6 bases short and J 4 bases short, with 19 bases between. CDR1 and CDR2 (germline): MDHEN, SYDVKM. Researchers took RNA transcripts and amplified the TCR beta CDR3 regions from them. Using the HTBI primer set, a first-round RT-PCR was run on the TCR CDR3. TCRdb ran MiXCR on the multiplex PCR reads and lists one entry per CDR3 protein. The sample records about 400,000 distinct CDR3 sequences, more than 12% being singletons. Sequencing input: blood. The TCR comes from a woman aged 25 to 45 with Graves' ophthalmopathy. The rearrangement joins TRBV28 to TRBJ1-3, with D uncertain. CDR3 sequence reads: CASSTRVLTSGNTIYF. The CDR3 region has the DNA TGTGCCAGCAGCACCAGAGTTCTGACCTCCGGAAACACCATATATTTT.